This is a list of T cell receptor beta chains from one sample in a study of T cells in tumors after PD-1 blockade. The protocol was immunoSEQ multiplex PCR, while the TCRdb copy is restricted to in-frame clones and leaves out a portion. The sample yields 45,000 to 60,000 clones, approximately 79% seen once. The input for sequencing was PBMCs, taken before anti-PD-1 therapy. These receptors were collected from a human donor with advanced basal cell or squamous cell carcinoma (not recorded which). CDR3s include the opening cysteine and the closing phenylalanine or tryptophan. The order of the fields is clone size, V gene, J gene, D gene, CDR3 DNA, CDR3 protein. The D gene is left open where the match is weak. Not every row has a clone size; where given, it reads once, few, many or a size class.

>few|TRBV7-9|TRBJ2-1|TRBD1
TGTGCCAGCAGCACCTGGACAGGTCACAATGAGCAGTTCTTC
CASSTWTGHNEQFF
>.|TRBV7-9|TRBJ2-3|TRBD2
TGTGCCAGCAGCTTTTCCTCCTCGTTTGGGACTAGCGTTGCAGATACGCAGTATTTT
CASSFSSSFGTSVADTQYF
>once|TRBV6-5|TRBJ1-4|TRBD1
TGTGCCAGCCGGATAGGGGGCAGGGTGGAAAAACTGTTTTTT
CASRIGGRVEKLFF
>few|TRBV18|TRBJ2-1|.
TGTGCCAGCTCAAGTCAGAATGAGCAGTTCTTC
CASSSQNEQFF
>.|TRBV7-8|TRBJ2-3|.
TGTGCCAGCAGCTTAGGTTTTGGGGGGGCCAACACAGATACGCAGTATTTT
CASSLGFGGANTDTQYF
>.|TRBV7-8|TRBJ1-3|.
TGTGCCAGCAGCTTAGTAAAGAGGTACCAACTCTTTTCTGGAAACACCATATATTTT
CASSLVKRYQLFSGNTIYF
>.|TRBV3-1/TRBV3-2|TRBJ2-3|.
TGTGCCAGCAGCTCAAAGGCCACAGATACGCAGTATTTT
CASSSKATDTQYF
>.|TRBV3-1/TRBV3-2|TRBJ1-2|.
TGTGCCAGCAGCCAAGATTCGGCACTCTATGGCTACACCTTC
CASSQDSALYGYTF
>.|TRBV5-1|TRBJ1-1|.
TGCGCCAGCACCTTGGGGACAGAAGCTTTCTTT
CASTLGTEAFF
>.|TRBV11-3|TRBJ2-7|TRBD1
TGTGCCAGCAGCTTAGACCCCGGGACAGGGGCTAGCGAGCAGTACTTC
CASSLDPGTGASEQYF
>few|TRBV15|TRBJ2-5|TRBD2
TGTGCCACCAGCGCTCGGACTAGCCCGGGGGGAGAGACCCAGTACTTC
CATSARTSPGGETQYF
>.|TRBV27|TRBJ2-2|.
TGTGCCAGCAGTTTTTCGACGGGGAACACCGGGGAGCTGTTTTTT
CASSFSTGNTGELFF
>.|TRBV11-3|TRBJ1-1|.
TGTGCCAGCAGGGTGGGAGGGGAAAGGACTGAAGCTTTCTTT
CASRVGGERTEAFF
>.|TRBV5-6|TRBJ1-2|.
TGTGCCAGCAGCTTGGGACCAGCGCCTGGCTACACCTTC
CASSLGPAPGYTF
>.|TRBV29-1|TRBJ1-4|.
TGCAGCGTTGATGGAGGCACTAATGAAAAACTGTTTTTT
CSVDGGTNEKLFF
>few|TRBV12-3/TRBV12-4|TRBJ2-3|.
TGTGCCAGCAGCCGCTCTTGGGATACGCAGTATTTT
CASSRSWDTQYF
>.|TRBV28|TRBJ2-5|TRBD2
TGTGCCAGCAGTTTAGGACTAGCAGAACAAGAGACCCAGTACTTC
CASSLGLAEQETQYF
>.|TRBV5-6|TRBJ2-4|.
TGTGCCAGCAGCCCGGCTGGACAGCCGAACATTCAGTACTTC
CASSPAGQPNIQYF
>.|TRBV4-1|TRBJ2-5|.
TGCGCCAGCAGCCAAGTTCTTTCTAGCAAGCAGACCCAGTACTTC
CASSQVLSSKQTQYF
>.|TRBV7-6|TRBJ2-3|TRBD2
TGTGCCAGCAGTCTAGCCGCGGGAGACACAGATACGCAGTATTTT
CASSLAAGDTDTQYF
>.|TRBV19|TRBJ2-1|.
TGTGCCAGCACTATAGCGGCGGGGACCAATGAGCAGTTCTTC
CASTIAAGTNEQFF
>once|TRBV6-5|TRBJ1-2|TRBD1
TGTGCCACCCATTCCGGGACAGAGATTTATGGCTACACCTTC
CATHSGTEIYGYTF
>.|TRBV7-9|TRBJ2-7|TRBD2
TGTGCCAGCACCTTAGCGGGCGGGGCGGCCTACGAGCAGTACTTC
CASTLAGGAAYEQYF
>.|TRBV4-2|TRBJ1-5|TRBD1
TGTGCCAGCAGCCAAGATTGGTCCAGGGGAGGGGGCGTCCAGCCCCAGCATTTT
CASSQDWSRGGGVQPQHF
>.|TRBV29-1|TRBJ1-1|.
TGCAGCGTTGGGTTAGGTACGGGGACCACTGAAGCTTTCTTT
CSVGLGTGTTEAFF
>.|TRBV6-2/TRBV6-3|TRBJ2-2|TRBD2
TGTGCCAGCAGTTACACCCCCCTAGCGGGAGGGCCCGGCACCGGGGAGCTGTTTTTT
CASSYTPLAGGPGTGELFF
>.|TRBV29-1|TRBJ2-1|TRBD2
TGCAGCGCCCGCCCGGGACTAGCGGGAACCTACAATGAGCAGTTCTTC
CSARPGLAGTYNEQFF
>.|TRBV27|TRBJ2-7|TRBD1
TGTGGGGCCGGGACAGGGATTTACGAGCAGTACTTC
CGAGTGIYEQYF
>.|TRBV5-5|TRBJ2-5|.
TGTGCCAGCAGCCCTCTACAGCCGGGGGAAGAGACCCAGTACTTC
CASSPLQPGEETQYF
>few|TRBV3-1/TRBV3-2|TRBJ2-7|.
TGTGCCAGCAGCCAATTGAATCGGGACTCCTCAATTTACGAGCAGTACTTC
CASSQLNRDSSIYEQYF
>.|TRBV4-2|TRBJ1-5|.
TGTGCCAGCAGCCCCTCGGGGGGGGACAATCAGCCCCAGCATTTT
CASSPSGGDNQPQHF
>.|TRBV28|TRBJ1-1|.
TGTGCCACCCAGCGAGGCACTGAAGCTTTCTTT
CATQRGTEAFF